These 29 T cell receptor beta chains were sequenced from one sample in a study of neoadjuvant anti-PD-1 for oral cavity cancer. Clones were read by immunoSEQ multiplex PCR, and TCRdb kept only the in-frame ones, dropping some. The sample has around 13,000 clones, around 66% seen once. Specimen: PBMCs, collected before nivolumab (anti-PD-1) treatment. These receptors originate from a person between 40 and 85 years old with oral cavity squamous cell carcinoma.

This clone showed up just a few times. The chain links TRBV30 to TRBJ1-2; a weak D match, TRBD1 (5 bases). The V end lost 2 bases, the J end lost 8 bases, and 15 bases lay between the germline ends. This CDR3 has 13 residues. In germline, CDR1 is GTSNPN, CDR2 SVGIG (reference sequence). The CDR3, as DNA: TGTGCCTGGAGTAACTCCGACAGTAACGGCTACACCTTC. As protein: CAWSNSDSNGYTF.

The chain recombines TRBV6-6 with TRBJ2-5, with TRBD2 as a possible D gene (5 bases). Germline V gene sequence: CDR1 MNHNY, CDR2 SVGAGI (reference sequence). The germline V and J ends were trimmed by 6 bases and 5 bases, with 16 bases remaining between them. This CDR3 has 14 residues. The CDR3 is CASSPPGSAETQYF. In nucleotides, the CDR3 is TGTGCCAGCAGCCCGCCGGGGAGCGCTGAGACCCAGTACTTC.

The V call is TRBV27, the J call TRBJ2-5; D perhaps matches TRBD2 (5 bases). Trimming left V 6 bases short and J 7 bases short, with 21 bases between. In germline, CDR1 is MNHEY, CDR2 SMNVEV (reference sequence). The CDR3 contains 15 residues. As DNA, the CDR3 is TGTGCCAGCAGACCCGCAGAGCGGAGGAAGGGGACCCAGTACTTC. Its translation is CASRPAERRKGTQYF.

V gene TRBV18 combines with J gene TRBJ2-1; TRBD2 aligns across 11 bases. Trimming removed 6 bases from V and 6 bases from J; junction bases left unmatched: 10. Per germline, CDR1 KGHSH and CDR2 LQKENI. CDR3 length: 16 amino acids. The CDR3 reads CASSRSLAGAGNEQFF. CDR3 nucleotides: TGTGCCAGCTCGAGGTCACTAGCGGGAGCAGGCAATGAGCAGTTCTTC.

The rearrangement links TRBV4-1 to TRBJ2-5; D possibly corresponds to TRBD2 (6 bases). This CDR3 region has 15 residues. The germline gives CDR1 MGHRA, CDR2 YSYEKL. The germline V and J ends were trimmed by 0 bases and 4 bases, with 12 bases remaining between them. CDR3 DNA: TGCGCCAGCAGCCAAGATGGGGCGGGAACAGAGACCCAGTACTTC. As protein: CASSQDGAGTETQYF.

The rearrangement joins TRBV7-3 to TRBJ2-7; D unclear. Germline V CDR1 and CDR2: SGHTA, FQGTGA. The CDR3 extends over 13 amino acids. V gave up 5 bases and J gave up 6 bases, with 14 bases separating them. The CDR3 region is CASSLTPLAEQYF. The CDR3 DNA reads TGTGCCAGCAGCCTTACTCCTTTAGCCGAGCAGTACTTC.

CDR3 coding DNA: TGTGCCAGCAGTGATATAGGACTGAACACAGATACGCAGTATTTT. It is translated as CASSDIGLNTDTQYF. V gene TRBV2 combines with J gene TRBJ2-3; tentative D call: TRBD2 (5 bases). Germline-derived CDR1 and CDR2 are SNHLY and FYNNEI. CDR3 size: 15 residues. Between the trimmed V and J ends, which lost 3 bases and 2 bases, there was a span of 12 bases.

The chain employs TRBV5-1 and TRBJ2-3; D is undetermined. V gave up 4 bases and J gave up 3 bases, with 12 bases separating them. Germline assignment: CDR1 SGHRS and CDR2 YFSETQ. The CDR3 is made up of 14 amino acids. The CDR3 DNA reads TGCGCCAGCAGCCCGGATCCTGTGACAGATACGCAGTATTTT. It specifies CASSPDPVTDTQYF. Full variable domain (missing parts from reference TRBV5-1 and TRBJ2-3): KAGVTQTPRYLIKTRGQQVTLSCSPISGHRSVSWYQQTPGQGLQFLFEYFSETQRNKGNFPGRFSGRQFSNSRSEMNVSTLELGDSALYLCASSPDPVTDTQYFGPGTRLTVL.

The V call is TRBV28, the J call TRBJ1-6, with a possible D match to TRBD1 (6 bases). Germline V gene data show CDR1 as MDHEN and CDR2 as SYDVKM. CDR3 length equals 14 residues. V was pared by 2 bases and J by 7 bases, with 9 bases between. CDR3 loop: CASSLTGKNSPLHF. CDR3 in DNA: TGTGCCAGCAGTTTAACAGGGAAGAATTCACCCCTCCACTTT.

This clone showed up just a few times. V gene TRBV6-5 combines with J gene TRBJ1-2, with D possibly matching TRBD1 (6 bases). Germline CDR1 MNHEY, CDR2 SVGAGI. Trimming removed 0 bases at V and 0 bases at J, with 11 bases between. This CDR3 spans 16 amino acids. CDR3 bases: TGTGCCAGCAGTTACTCGATACAGGGAGCTAACTATGGCTACACCTTC. Translation gives CASSYSIQGANYGYTF.

V usage is TRBV6-6 and J usage is TRBJ2-5; 7 bases align to TRBD2. V shed 2 bases and J 5 bases; nucleotides not matched to a gene: 5. From germline, CDR1 is MNHNY and CDR2 SVGAGI (reference sequence). There are 14 residues in the CDR3. The chain's CDR3 is CASSYGGGGETQYF. The CDR3 DNA reads TGTGCCAGCAGTTACGGCGGGGGTGGGGAGACCCAGTACTTC.

V usage is TRBV7-2 and J usage is TRBJ2-7; 9 bases align to TRBD2. The CDR3 spans 15 residues. V gave up 2 bases and J gave up 5 bases; unmatched junction bases: 7. Germline lookup yields CDR1 SGHTA and CDR2 FQGNSA. The CDR3 nucleotides are TGTGCCAGCAGCTTACTGGCGGGAGGGCCCCACGAGCAGTACTTC. Protein: CASSLLAGGPHEQYF.

The chain links TRBV2 to TRBJ2-7; D uncertain. The V gene's germline CDR1 is SNHLY and CDR2 FYNNEI. The CDR3 contains 14 residues. V gave up 2 bases and J gave up 0 bases, with 8 bases separating them. The CDR3 region has the DNA TGTGCCAGCAGTGAACAAGGGTCCTCCTACGAGCAGTACTTC. It encodes CASSEQGSSYEQYF.

The table lists this clone with a few counts. The V gene is TRBV5-8, the J gene TRBJ1-2; 9 bases agree with TRBD1. This CDR3 spans 16 amino acids. The germline V gene encodes CDR1 SGHTS and CDR2 YDEGEE. Germline trimming cut 3 bases from V and 0 bases from J; bases unmatched to any gene: 6. The CDR3 nucleotides read TGTGCCAGCAGCTCGGATTGGACAGGGGCTAACTATGGCTACACCTTC. Its protein product is CASSSDWTGANYGYTF.

The chain joins TRBV7-9 to TRBJ2-4; 9 bases are a match to TRBD1. This CDR3 contains 15 residues. V was clipped by 4 bases and J by 5 bases; unmatched bases: 6. Germline loops: CDR1 SEHNR, CDR2 FQNEAQ (reference sequence). The CDR3 region is CASSYGTGRQNIQYF. DNA of the CDR3: TGTGCCAGCAGCTATGGGACAGGGAGACAAAACATTCAGTACTTC. Based on the CDR3 plus reference TRBV7-9 and TRBJ2-4, the full variable domain is DTGVSQNPRHKITKRGQNVTFRCDPISEHNRLYWYRQTLGQGPEFLTYFQNEAQLEKSRLLSDRFSAERPKGSFSTLEIQRTEQGDSAMYLCASSYGTGRQNIQYFGAGTRLSVL.

V gene TRBV11-3 combines with J gene TRBJ2-7; no clear D gene. This CDR3 region has 12 residues. Germline V gene lookup returns CDR1 SGHNT and CDR2 YENEEA. V was pared by 3 bases and J by 0 bases, with 3 bases between. CDR3 nucleotides: TGTGCCAGCAGCTTGGGCTCCTACGAGCAGTACTTC. This sequence encodes CASSLGSYEQYF.

The V gene is TRBV2, the J gene TRBJ2-1, with TRBD2 as a possible D gene (6 bases). CDR1 and CDR2 from the germline V gene are SNHLY and FYNNEI. The V end was cut by 11 bases, the J end by 9 bases, with 20 bases between. The CDR3 length is 13 residues. CDR3 nucleotide sequence: TGTGCCCGCGGCGTGGGACTGCGGGGTGAGCAGTTCTTC. Its protein product is CARGVGLRGEQFF. Full variable domain (remainder filled in from reference TRBV2 and TRBJ2-1): EPEVTQTPSHQVTQMGQEVILRCVPISNHLYFYWYRQILGQKVEFLVSFYNNEISEKSEIFDDQFSVERPDGSNFTLKIRSTKLEDSAMYFCARGVGLRGEQFFGPGTRLTVL.

V gene TRBV6-1 combines with J gene TRBJ1-1; D is unclear. CDR1 and CDR2 from the germline V gene are MNHNS and SASEGT. The CDR3 sequence is 13 residues long. V lost 8 bases to trimming and J lost 3 bases, with 13 bases between them. CDR3 sequence reads: CASSRVWDTEAFF. DNA for the CDR3: TGTGCCAGCTCTCGGGTGTGGGACACTGAAGCTTTCTTT.

The chain carries TRBV27 and TRBJ2-7; TRBD1 might be the D (6 bases). The germline V gene encodes CDR1 MNHEY and CDR2 SMNVEV (reference sequence). The CDR3 has 14 residues. V lost 4 bases and J lost 3, with 13 bases in between. Here the CDR3 DNA reads TGTGCCAGCAGTTGGACAGCAGGAGGCTACGAGCAGTACTTC. Its protein is CASSWTAGGYEQYF.

The chain joins TRBV5-8 to TRBJ2-7, with D perhaps TRBD1 (5 bases). Germline V gives CDR1 SGHTS, CDR2 YDEGEE. There are 13 residues in the CDR3. V lost 0 bases, J lost 5 bases, and 9 bases lay in between. The chain's CDR3 is CASSLARRDEQYF. The CDR3 nucleotides are TGTGCCAGCAGCTTGGCTCGCAGGGACGAGCAGTACTTC. Combining the CDR3 with reference TRBV5-8 and TRBJ2-7 gives the whole variable domain EAGVTQSPTHLIKTRGQQATLRCSPISGHTSVYWYQQALGLGLQFLLWYDEGEERNRGNFPPRFSGRQFPNYSSELNVNALELEDSALYLCASSLARRDEQYFGPGTRLTVT.

In its sample, this clone was seen a few times. V usage is TRBV11-2 and J usage is TRBJ1-1, with D unclear. This CDR3 has 16 amino acids. Trimming cost V 5 bases and J 3 bases, with 19 bases left between them. The germline V gene has CDR1 SGHAT and CDR2 FQNNGV. CDR3 protein: CASSPRTSSEDTEAFF. Written as DNA, the CDR3 is TGTGCCAGCAGCCCGAGAACTTCTTCAGAGGACACTGAAGCTTTCTTT.

This rearrangement joins TRBV12-5 to TRBJ1-1; no definite D call. The germline gives CDR1 LGHNT, CDR2 FRNRAP. The V end lost 1 base, the J end lost 1 base, and 4 bases lay between the germline ends. CDR3 length: 13 residues. CDR3 in amino acids: CASGLGGNTEAFF. The CDR3 nucleotides are TGTGCTAGTGGTTTGGGGGGGAACACTGAAGCTTTCTTT.

As concerns this clone: At one of its ends the junction is not consistent with the germline gene, which may arise from a read error. V and J are TRBV5-1 and TRBJ1-1; D is unclear. The germline V gene encodes CDR1 SGHRS and CDR2 YFSETQ. This CDR3 is 15 amino acids long. The CDR3 is CASSLNQEVNTEAFF. CDR3 DNA: TGCGCCAGCAGCTTGAATCAGGAAGTGAATACTGAAGCTTTCTTT.

This clone was found once. The rearrangement links TRBV12-5 to TRBJ1-1; 10 nucleotides line up with TRBD1. J gave up 1 base and V 7 bases, and 9 bases lay outside the gene matches. CDR3 size: 16 residues. Germline CDR1 and CDR2: LGHNT and FRNRAP. CDR3: CASVRGGQGRNTEAFF. The DNA of the CDR3 is TGTGCTAGTGTCCGGGGGGGACAGGGGAGGAACACTGAAGCTTTCTTT.

This clone came up once. CDR3 region: CASSPRTSVSTDTQYF. CDR3 nucleotide sequence: TGTGCCAGCAGCCCCCGGACTAGCGTGAGCACAGATACGCAGTATTTT. The J gene is TRBJ2-3, the V gene TRBV14; TRBD2 agrees at 9 bases. CDR1 is SGHDN and CDR2 is FVKESK in the germline V gene. The length of the CDR3 is 16 residues. The V and J ends lost 4 bases and 0 bases, in that order; junction bases with no gene match: 5.

CDR3 in DNA: TGTGCCAGCAGTTTAGAAGGCGATTCACCCCTCCACTTT. Translating it yields CASSLEGDSPLHF. The V gene is TRBV27, the J gene TRBJ1-6; no reliable D call. The CDR3 runs to 13 residues. Trimming took off 2 bases at V and 8 bases at J, with 7 bases between the two ends. Germline CDR1 reads MNHEY; CDR2 reads SMNVEV (reference sequence).

The sample holds a few counts of this clone. The rearrangement uses TRBV7-9 and TRBJ2-7; the D gene is possibly TRBD1 (5 bases). Trimming cost V 3 bases and J 1 base, with 10 bases left between them. The length of the CDR3 is 14 residues. Germline V gene data show CDR1 as SEHNR and CDR2 as FQNEAQ (reference sequence). The CDR3 bases are TGTGCCAGCAGCTTTGGACAACCTTCCTACGAGCAGTACTTC. Protein: CASSFGQPSYEQYF.

The chain has TRBV18 and TRBJ1-4; no firm D call. Trimming shortened V by 4 bases and J by 3 bases, and 15 bases separated the two germline ends. The CDR3 has 16 amino acids. From germline, CDR1 is KGHSH and CDR2 LQKENI. The CDR3 here is CASSRASGSPNEKLFF. CDR3 in DNA: TGTGCCAGCTCACGTGCCTCCGGGAGTCCTAATGAAAAACTGTTTTTT. The variable domain in full, with the rest retrieved from reference TRBV18 and TRBJ1-4, is NAGVMQNPRHLVRRRGQEARLRCSPMKGHSHVYWYRQLPEEGLKFMVYLQKENIIDESGMPKERFSAEFPKEGPSILRIQQVVRGDSAAYFCASSRASGSPNEKLFFGSGTQLSVL.

This chain connects TRBV5-6 to TRBJ1-5, with D maybe TRBD1 (5 bases). This CDR3 is 13 amino acids long. Trimming removed 3 bases at V and 3 bases at J, with 7 bases between. From germline, CDR1 is SGHDT and CDR2 YYEEEE. Written as DNA, the CDR3 is TGTGCCAGCAGCTCGGGGCCCAATCAGCCCCAGCATTTT. Translated: CASSSGPNQPQHF.